This paragraph reports one T cell receptor (beta chain). Its antigen is still unknown. No conserved phenylalanine or tryptophan ends this CDR3, so it is likely a read error. The sample originates from a study of T cells after yellow fever vaccination. Germline V lookup: CDR1 SGHRS, CDR2 YFSETQ. V gave up 0 bases and J gave up 7 bases, with 11 bases separating them. The CDR3 totals 14 residues. Study conclusions and caveats: Shared CD4/CD8 clonotypes were a small share, likely from convergent recombination.

Template switching with 5'RACE generated the TCR cDNA and added a universal primer site and UMIs. TCRdb reanalysed the 5' RACE reads using MiXCR and keeps one entry per CDR3 protein. The sample contains over 300,000 distinct CDR3 sequences, over 4% of which appear only once. This TCR was recovered from a man younger than 35 who received the YFV17D yellow fever vaccine. Source: PBMCs, taken 5 days after the yellow fever booster vaccination. V gene TRBV5-1 combines with J gene TRBJ1-5; D is undetermined. The CDR3 DNA sequence: TGCGCCAGCAGCTTGGAGGCCGGTGCGCAGCCCCAGCATATT. It translates to CASSLEAGAQPQHI.